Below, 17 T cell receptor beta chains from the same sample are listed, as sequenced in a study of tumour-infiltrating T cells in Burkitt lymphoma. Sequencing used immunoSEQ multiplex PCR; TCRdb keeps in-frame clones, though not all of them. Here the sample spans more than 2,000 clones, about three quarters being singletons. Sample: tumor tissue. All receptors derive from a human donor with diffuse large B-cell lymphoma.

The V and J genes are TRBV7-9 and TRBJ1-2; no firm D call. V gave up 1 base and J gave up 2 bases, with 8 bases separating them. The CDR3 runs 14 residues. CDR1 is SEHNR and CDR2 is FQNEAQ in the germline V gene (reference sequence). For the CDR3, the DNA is TGTGCCAGCAGCTTAGTTCGGTTGAACTATGGCTACACCTTC. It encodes CASSLVRLNYGYTF.

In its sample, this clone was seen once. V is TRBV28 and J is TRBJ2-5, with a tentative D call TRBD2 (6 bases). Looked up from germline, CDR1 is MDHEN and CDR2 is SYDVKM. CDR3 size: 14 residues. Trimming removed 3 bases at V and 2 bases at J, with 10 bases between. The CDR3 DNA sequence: TGTGCCAGCAGTTTCGGGACTTTTCAAGAGACCCAGTACTTC. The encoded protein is CASSFGTFQETQYF.

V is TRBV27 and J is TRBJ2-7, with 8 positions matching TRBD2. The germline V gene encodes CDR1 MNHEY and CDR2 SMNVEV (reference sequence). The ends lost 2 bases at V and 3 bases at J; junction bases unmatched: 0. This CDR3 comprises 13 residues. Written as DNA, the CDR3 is TGTGCCAGCAGTTTAGGGACTAGCTACGAGCAGTACTTC. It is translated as CASSLGTSYEQYF.

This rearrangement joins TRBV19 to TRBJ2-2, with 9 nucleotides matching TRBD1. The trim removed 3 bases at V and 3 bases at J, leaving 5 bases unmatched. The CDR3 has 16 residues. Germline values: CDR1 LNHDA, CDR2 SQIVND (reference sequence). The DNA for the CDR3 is TGTGCCAGTAGTATGGGACAGGGAGTGGACACCGGGGAGCTGTTTTTT. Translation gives CASSMGQGVDTGELFF.

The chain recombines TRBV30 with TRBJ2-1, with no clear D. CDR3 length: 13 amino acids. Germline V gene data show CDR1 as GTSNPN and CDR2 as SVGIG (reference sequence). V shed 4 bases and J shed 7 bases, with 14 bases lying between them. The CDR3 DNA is TGTGCCTGGAAATGGGCGTGGCAGAATGAGCAGTTCTTC. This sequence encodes CAWKWAWQNEQFF.

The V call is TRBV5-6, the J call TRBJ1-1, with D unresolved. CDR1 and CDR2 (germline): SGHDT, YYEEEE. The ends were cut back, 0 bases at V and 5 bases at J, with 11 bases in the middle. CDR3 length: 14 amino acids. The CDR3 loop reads CASSLAAVGTEAFF. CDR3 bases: TGTGCCAGCAGCTTGGCCGCAGTCGGGACTGAAGCTTTCTTT.

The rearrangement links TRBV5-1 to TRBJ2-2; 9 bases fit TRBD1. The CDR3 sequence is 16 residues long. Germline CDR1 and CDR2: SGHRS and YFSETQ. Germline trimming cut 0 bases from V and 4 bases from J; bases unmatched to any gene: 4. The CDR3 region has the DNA TGCGCCAGCAGCTTGGGGACAGGGGTCGTCACCGGGGAGCTGTTTTTT. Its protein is CASSLGTGVVTGELFF.

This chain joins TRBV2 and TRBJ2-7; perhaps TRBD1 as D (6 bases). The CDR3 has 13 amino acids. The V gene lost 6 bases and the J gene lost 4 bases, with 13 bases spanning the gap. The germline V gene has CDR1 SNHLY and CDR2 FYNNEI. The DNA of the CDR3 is TGTGCCAGCAGGGGGGACATAGTATACGAGCAGTACTTC. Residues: CASRGDIVYEQYF.

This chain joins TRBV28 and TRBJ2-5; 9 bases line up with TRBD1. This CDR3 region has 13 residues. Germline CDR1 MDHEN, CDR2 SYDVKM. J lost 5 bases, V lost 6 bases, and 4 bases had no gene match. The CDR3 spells CASRRQGEETQYF. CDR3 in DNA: TGTGCCAGCAGGCGACAGGGGGAGGAGACCCAGTACTTC.

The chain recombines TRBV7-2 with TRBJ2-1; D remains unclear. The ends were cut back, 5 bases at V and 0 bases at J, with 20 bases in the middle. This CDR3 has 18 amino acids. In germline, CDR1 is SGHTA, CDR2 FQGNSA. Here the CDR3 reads CASSQANLAERSYNEQFF. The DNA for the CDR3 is TGTGCCAGCAGCCAGGCAAATTTGGCGGAGCGCTCCTACAATGAGCAGTTCTTC.

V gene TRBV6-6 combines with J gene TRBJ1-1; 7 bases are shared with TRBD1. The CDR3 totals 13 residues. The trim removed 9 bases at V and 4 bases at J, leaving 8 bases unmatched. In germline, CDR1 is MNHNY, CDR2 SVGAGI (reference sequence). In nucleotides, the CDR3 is TGTGCCAGTAACAGGGGATGGGGCACTGAAGCTTTCTTT. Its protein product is CASNRGWGTEAFF.

CDR3 sequence: CASSSRAMQETQYF. In DNA form, the CDR3 reads TGTGCCAGCAGCTCCCGGGCCATGCAAGAGACCCAGTACTTC. This chain connects TRBV13 to TRBJ2-5; D not certain. Looked up from germline, CDR1 is PRHDT and CDR2 is FYEKMQ (reference sequence). The CDR3 loop spans 14 amino acids. With 4 bases removed from V and 2 bases from J, the gap between germline ends came to 11 bases.

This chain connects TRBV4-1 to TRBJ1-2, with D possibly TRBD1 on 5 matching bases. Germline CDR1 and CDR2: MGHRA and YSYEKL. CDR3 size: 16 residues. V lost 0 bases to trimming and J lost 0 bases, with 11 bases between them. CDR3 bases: TGCGCCAGCAGCCAAGATCTGGAGGGGACTAACTATGGCTACACCTTC. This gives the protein CASSQDLEGTNYGYTF.

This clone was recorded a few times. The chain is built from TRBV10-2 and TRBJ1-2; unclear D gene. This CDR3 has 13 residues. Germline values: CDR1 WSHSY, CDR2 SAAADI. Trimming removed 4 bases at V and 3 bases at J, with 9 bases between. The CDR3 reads CASSGAWDYGYTF. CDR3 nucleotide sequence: TGCGCCAGCAGTGGGGCCTGGGACTATGGCTACACCTTC.

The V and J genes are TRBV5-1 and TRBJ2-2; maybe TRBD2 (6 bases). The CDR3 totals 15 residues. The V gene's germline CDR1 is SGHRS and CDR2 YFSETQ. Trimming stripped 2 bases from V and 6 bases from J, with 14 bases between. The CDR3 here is CASSFEEGGAGELFF. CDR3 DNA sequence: TGCGCCAGCAGCTTTGAGGAGGGCGGAGCCGGGGAGCTGTTTTTT.

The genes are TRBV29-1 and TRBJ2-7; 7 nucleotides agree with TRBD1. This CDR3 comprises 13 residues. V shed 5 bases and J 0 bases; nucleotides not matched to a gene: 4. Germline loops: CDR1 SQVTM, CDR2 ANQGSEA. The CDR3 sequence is CSVRAGGSYEQYF. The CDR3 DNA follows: TGCAGCGTTCGCGCAGGGGGCTCCTACGAGCAGTACTTC.

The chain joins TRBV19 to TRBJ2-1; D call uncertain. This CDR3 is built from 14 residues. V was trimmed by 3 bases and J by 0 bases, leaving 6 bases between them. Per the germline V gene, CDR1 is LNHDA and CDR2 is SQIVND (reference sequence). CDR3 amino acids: CASSIGYSYNEQFF. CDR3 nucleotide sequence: TGTGCCAGTAGTATTGGGTACTCCTACAATGAGCAGTTCTTC.